This is a list of T cell receptor beta chains from one sample in a study of blood T cell repertoires in COVID-19. This table comes from immunoSEQ multiplex PCR, and its TCRdb copy is limited to in-frame clones, with some not included. The data show about 110,000 clones, with roughly 82% seen just once and 7.9% held by the top ten. Sequencing was done on a sample of peripheral blood. The receptor set was obtained from a woman aged 80 or older with active or convalescent COVID-19. The CDR3 runs from the conserved cysteine through the conserved F or W. A D gene is named only where the DNA matches it firmly. Clone size is stated in some rows and not others, as once, few, many or a class when expanded.

len: 16
abundance: -
v_gene: TRBV19
j_gene: TRBJ2-1
d_gene: TRBD1
CDR3aa: CASRRTGLTSYNEQFF
CDR3nt: TGTGCCAGTAGGAGGACAGGGTTGACATCCTACAATGAGCAGTTCTTC

len: 14
abundance: -
v_gene: TRBV5-1
j_gene: TRBJ2-3
d_gene: TRBD1
CDR3aa: CASSLGQGADTQYF
CDR3nt: TGCGCCAGCAGCTTAGGACAGGGGGCAGATACGCAGTATTTT

len: 17
abundance: -
v_gene: TRBV6-1
j_gene: TRBJ2-2
d_gene: TRBD1
CDR3aa: CASSEGTGGPFTGELFF
CDR3nt: TGTGCCAGCAGTGAAGGGACAGGGGGCCCCTTCACCGGGGAGCTGTTTTTT

len: 15
abundance: -
v_gene: TRBV7-8
j_gene: TRBJ1-1
d_gene: -
CDR3aa: CASSLVRRENTEAFF
CDR3nt: TGTGCCAGCAGCTTAGTCAGGAGGGAGAACACTGAAGCTTTCTTT

len: 13
abundance: once
v_gene: TRBV2
j_gene: TRBJ2-5
d_gene: -
CDR3aa: CASGLGLQETQYF
CDR3nt: TGTGCCAGCGGGTTAGGACTACAAGAGACCCAGTACTTC

len: 18
abundance: -
v_gene: TRBV7-9
j_gene: TRBJ1-2
d_gene: TRBD1
CDR3aa: CASSLVEGYRGLNYGYTF
CDR3nt: TGTGCCAGCAGCTTAGTGGAGGGGTACAGGGGGCTTAACTATGGCTACACCTTC

len: 15
abundance: once
v_gene: TRBV9
j_gene: TRBJ2-7
d_gene: -
CDR3aa: CASSADGTENHEQYF
CDR3nt: TGTGCCAGCAGCGCCGACGGGACTGAGAACCACGAGCAGTACTTC

len: 18
abundance: -
v_gene: TRBV28
j_gene: TRBJ2-2
d_gene: -
CDR3aa: CASSGRGRLAGRAGELFF
CDR3nt: TGTGCCAGCAGTGGCAGGGGGCGGCTAGCGGGAAGGGCCGGGGAGCTGTTTTTT

len: 14
abundance: -
v_gene: TRBV28
j_gene: TRBJ1-5
d_gene: TRBD1
CDR3aa: CASSSQGGHQPQHF
CDR3nt: TGTGCCAGCAGTTCACAGGGGGGGCATCAGCCCCAGCATTTT

len: 15
abundance: -
v_gene: TRBV19
j_gene: TRBJ2-2
d_gene: -
CDR3aa: CASSPTGVHTGELFF
CDR3nt: TGTGCCAGTAGTCCGACGGGGGTTCACACCGGGGAGCTGTTTTTT

len: 17
abundance: -
v_gene: TRBV5-4
j_gene: TRBJ2-3
d_gene: TRBD1
CDR3aa: CASSLATGQGGTDTQYF
CDR3nt: TGTGCCAGCAGCTTGGCTACGGGACAGGGAGGCACAGATACGCAGTATTTT

len: 12
abundance: -
v_gene: TRBV20-1
j_gene: TRBJ1-5
d_gene: -
CDR3aa: CSASRGNQPQHF
CDR3nt: TGCAGTGCTAGTAGGGGTAACCAGCCCCAGCATTTT

len: 12
abundance: -
v_gene: TRBV3-1/TRBV3-2
j_gene: TRBJ2-7
d_gene: -
CDR3aa: CASSLTSYEQYF
CDR3nt: TGTGCCAGCAGCCTCACATCCTACGAGCAGTACTTC

len: 16
abundance: -
v_gene: TRBV14
j_gene: TRBJ2-3
d_gene: -
CDR3aa: CASSQVGAASTDTQYF
CDR3nt: TGTGCCAGCAGCCAAGTGGGAGCGGCTAGCACAGATACGCAGTATTTT

len: 16
abundance: -
v_gene: TRBV3-1/TRBV3-2
j_gene: TRBJ1-5
d_gene: -
CDR3aa: CASSQGGVGSDQPQHF
CDR3nt: TGTGCCAGCAGCCAAGGGGGGGTCGGGTCGGATCAGCCCCAGCATTTT

len: 15
abundance: once
v_gene: TRBV5-4
j_gene: TRBJ2-7
d_gene: TRBD1
CDR3aa: CASSQRGQGVYEQYF
CDR3nt: TGTGCCAGCAGCCAAAGGGGACAGGGGGTCTACGAGCAGTACTTC

len: 15
abundance: -
v_gene: TRBV7-9
j_gene: TRBJ1-2
d_gene: TRBD1
CDR3aa: CASSLTVGQGYGYTF
CDR3nt: TGTGCCAGCAGCTTAACCGTAGGACAGGGGTATGGCTACACCTTC

len: 14
abundance: -
v_gene: TRBV6-1
j_gene: TRBJ1-2
d_gene: TRBD1
CDR3aa: CASSERGQTKGYTF
CDR3nt: TGTGCCAGCAGTGAGAGGGGACAGACGAAGGGCTACACCTTC

len: 15
abundance: few
v_gene: TRBV6-5
j_gene: TRBJ2-7
d_gene: TRBD2
CDR3aa: CASSSSGRAPYEQYF
CDR3nt: TGTGCCAGCAGTTCGAGCGGGAGGGCTCCTTACGAGCAGTACTTC

len: 16
abundance: -
v_gene: TRBV6-5
j_gene: TRBJ1-1
d_gene: TRBD1
CDR3aa: CASSYSTGTGLTEAFF
CDR3nt: TGTGCCAGCAGTTACTCGACAGGGACAGGGCTCACTGAAGCTTTCTTT

len: 12
abundance: -
v_gene: TRBV28
j_gene: TRBJ2-7
d_gene: -
CDR3aa: CASSLFRYEQYF
CDR3nt: TGTGCCAGCAGTTTATTCAGATACGAGCAGTACTTC

len: 11
abundance: -
v_gene: TRBV28
j_gene: TRBJ2-1
d_gene: -
CDR3aa: CASSSRDEQFF
CDR3nt: TGTGCCAGCAGTTCGAGGGATGAGCAGTTCTTC

len: 16
abundance: -
v_gene: TRBV6-1
j_gene: TRBJ1-4
d_gene: TRBD1
CDR3aa: CASSGTRDSGGEKLFF
CDR3nt: TGTGCCAGCAGTGGAACCCGGGACAGCGGGGGTGAAAAACTGTTTTTT

len: 15
abundance: -
v_gene: TRBV5-1
j_gene: TRBJ2-7
d_gene: TRBD1
CDR3aa: CASSLVGTGEHEQYF
CDR3nt: TGCGCCAGCAGCTTGGTTGGGACAGGGGAGCACGAGCAGTACTTC

len: 15
abundance: -
v_gene: TRBV4-1
j_gene: TRBJ2-7
d_gene: -
CDR3aa: CASSQDWLGGSKKHF
CDR3nt: TGCGCCAGCAGCCAAGATTGGCTGGGAGGCTCGAAGAAGCACTTC

len: 13
abundance: -
v_gene: TRBV6-2/TRBV6-3
j_gene: TRBJ2-3
d_gene: -
CDR3aa: CASSYPNLDTQYF
CDR3nt: TGTGCCAGCAGTTACCCTAACTTAGATACGCAGTATTTT

len: 15
abundance: -
v_gene: TRBV4-1
j_gene: TRBJ2-7
d_gene: TRBD2
CDR3aa: CASAPASGRPYEQYF
CDR3nt: TGCGCCAGCGCTCCGGCTAGCGGGAGGCCCTACGAGCAGTACTTC

len: 16
abundance: -
v_gene: TRBV11-2
j_gene: TRBJ2-7
d_gene: TRBD2
CDR3aa: CASSLGGTSVGYEQYF
CDR3nt: TGTGCCAGCAGCTTAGGGGGGACTAGCGTTGGGTACGAGCAGTACTTC

len: 13
abundance: once
v_gene: TRBV6-5
j_gene: TRBJ1-1
d_gene: -
CDR3aa: CASIDRLNTEAFF
CDR3nt: TGTGCCAGCATAGACAGGTTGAACACTGAAGCTTTCTTT

len: 17
abundance: -
v_gene: TRBV7-6
j_gene: TRBJ2-5
d_gene: TRBD2
CDR3aa: CASSLYTSGTTQETQYF
CDR3nt: TGTGCCAGCAGCTTATACACTAGCGGGACGACTCAAGAGACCCAGTACTTC

len: 11
abundance: -
v_gene: TRBV12-3/TRBV12-4
j_gene: TRBJ2-2
d_gene: -
CDR3aa: CASSYTGELFF
CDR3nt: TGTGCCAGCAGCTACACCGGGGAGCTGTTTTTT

len: 14
abundance: once
v_gene: TRBV28
j_gene: TRBJ2-4
d_gene: -
CDR3aa: CASSRGFAKNIQYF
CDR3nt: TGTGCCAGCTCCAGGGGATTCGCCAAAAACATTCAGTACTTC

len: 12
abundance: -
v_gene: TRBV30
j_gene: TRBJ1-2
d_gene: -
CDR3aa: CAWSVFGGGYTF
CDR3nt: TGTGCCTGGAGTGTGTTTGGGGGGGGCTACACCTTC

len: 15
abundance: few
v_gene: TRBV24-1
j_gene: TRBJ2-5
d_gene: TRBD1
CDR3aa: CATSDAMTGAETQYF
CDR3nt: TGTGCCACCAGTGATGCAATGACAGGGGCAGAGACCCAGTACTTC

len: 18
abundance: -
v_gene: TRBV5-1
j_gene: TRBJ1-2
d_gene: TRBD1
CDR3aa: CASSFFRDRGYTNYGYTF
CDR3nt: TGCGCCAGCAGCTTTTTCCGGGACAGGGGGTATACTAACTATGGCTACACCTTC

len: 16
abundance: -
v_gene: TRBV4-1
j_gene: TRBJ2-7
d_gene: TRBD2
CDR3aa: CASSLSPSGRAYEQYF
CDR3nt: TGCGCCAGCAGCCTATCCCCCTCCGGGAGGGCCTACGAGCAGTACTTC

len: 14
abundance: -
v_gene: TRBV3-1/TRBV3-2
j_gene: TRBJ2-7
d_gene: -
CDR3aa: CASSQVLSGVEQYF
CDR3nt: TGTGCCAGCAGCCAAGTACTTTCGGGGGTCGAGCAGTACTTC

len: 15
abundance: -
v_gene: TRBV6-5
j_gene: TRBJ2-2
d_gene: -
CDR3aa: CASNIEGLNTGELFF
CDR3nt: TGTGCCAGCAATATCGAGGGATTGAACACCGGGGAGCTGTTTTTT

len: 14
abundance: few
v_gene: TRBV11-2
j_gene: TRBJ1-2
d_gene: TRBD1
CDR3aa: CASSLEAGGLGYTF
CDR3nt: TGTGCCAGCAGCTTAGAGGCAGGGGGATTGGGCTACACCTTC

len: 16
abundance: -
v_gene: TRBV11-3
j_gene: TRBJ1-2
d_gene: TRBD1
CDR3aa: CASSLEFRQGAQGYTF
CDR3nt: TGTGCCAGCAGCTTAGAATTCCGACAGGGGGCGCAAGGCTACACCTTC

len: 16
abundance: few
v_gene: TRBV7-9
j_gene: TRBJ1-6
d_gene: TRBD1
CDR3aa: CASSLASGTGGATLHF
CDR3nt: TGTGCCAGCAGCTTAGCGTCCGGAACAGGGGGCGCAACCCTCCACTTT

len: 16
abundance: -
v_gene: TRBV5-1
j_gene: TRBJ2-7
d_gene: TRBD2
CDR3aa: CASSLAEGAGRVEQYF
CDR3nt: TGCGCCAGCAGCTTGGCCGAGGGCGCAGGGAGGGTAGAGCAGTACTTC

len: 18
abundance: -
v_gene: TRBV19
j_gene: TRBJ2-6
d_gene: TRBD1
CDR3aa: CASSLRGQEISGANVLTF
CDR3nt: TGTGCCAGTAGTCTCAGGGGACAGGAGATCTCTGGGGCCAACGTCCTGACTTTC

len: 15
abundance: -
v_gene: TRBV11-3
j_gene: TRBJ2-1
d_gene: TRBD2
CDR3aa: CASSLVAGRYNEQFF
CDR3nt: TGTGCCAGCAGCTTAGTAGCGGGCCGTTACAATGAGCAGTTCTTC

len: 18
abundance: -
v_gene: TRBV6-1
j_gene: TRBJ2-5
d_gene: TRBD2
CDR3aa: CASSGTSGRPPHGETQYF
CDR3nt: TGTGCCAGCAGTGGGACTAGCGGGAGGCCCCCCCACGGAGAGACCCAGTACTTC

len: 14
abundance: -
v_gene: TRBV19
j_gene: TRBJ1-5
d_gene: -
CDR3aa: CASSIIGGNQPQHF
CDR3nt: TGTGCCAGTAGTATAATAGGAGGGAATCAGCCCCAGCATTTT

len: 15
abundance: -
v_gene: TRBV5-4
j_gene: TRBJ2-3
d_gene: TRBD2
CDR3aa: CASSRTSGNTDTQYF
CDR3nt: TGTGCCAGCAGCCGAACTAGCGGAAACACAGATACGCAGTATTTT

len: 15
abundance: -
v_gene: TRBV19
j_gene: TRBJ1-2
d_gene: TRBD1
CDR3aa: CASSNQQGFWHGYTF
CDR3nt: TGTGCCAGTAGCAACCAACAGGGGTTTTGGCATGGCTACACCTTC

len: 12
abundance: -
v_gene: TRBV6-4
j_gene: TRBJ1-1
d_gene: -
CDR3aa: CASSDSTGVAFF
CDR3nt: TGTGCCAGCAGTGACTCGACGGGGGTAGCTTTCTTT

len: 14
abundance: -
v_gene: TRBV20-1
j_gene: TRBJ2-1
d_gene: TRBD2
CDR3aa: CSASDAGGGDEQFF
CDR3nt: TGCAGTGCTAGTGACGCGGGAGGAGGCGATGAGCAGTTCTTC

len: 14
abundance: -
v_gene: TRBV3-1/TRBV3-2
j_gene: TRBJ2-3
d_gene: -
CDR3aa: CASSQGAGTDTQYF
CDR3nt: TGTGCCAGCAGCCAAGGGGCTGGCACAGATACGCAGTATTTT

len: 13
abundance: -
v_gene: TRBV12-3/TRBV12-4
j_gene: TRBJ1-1
d_gene: -
CDR3aa: CASSLVEQAEAFF
CDR3nt: TGTGCCAGCAGTTTAGTTGAACAGGCCGAAGCTTTCTTT

len: 17
abundance: -
v_gene: TRBV11-2
j_gene: TRBJ1-1
d_gene: -
CDR3aa: CASSLNAVGGALTEAFF
CDR3nt: TGTGCCAGCAGCTTAAACGCAGTGGGAGGGGCCCTCACTGAAGCTTTCTTT

len: 13
abundance: -
v_gene: TRBV10-3
j_gene: TRBJ1-1
d_gene: -
CDR3aa: CAISGGGNTEAFF
CDR3nt: TGTGCCATCTCGGGAGGGGGGAACACTGAAGCTTTCTTT

len: 13
abundance: -
v_gene: TRBV18
j_gene: TRBJ1-3
d_gene: -
CDR3aa: CASSSGSGNTIYF
CDR3nt: TGTGCCAGCTCATCCGGCTCTGGAAACACCATATATTTT

len: 14
abundance: -
v_gene: TRBV28
j_gene: TRBJ2-7
d_gene: TRBD2
CDR3aa: CASSLAGGDYEQYF
CDR3nt: TGTGCCAGCAGTTTAGCGGGAGGGGACTACGAGCAGTACTTC

len: 15
abundance: -
v_gene: TRBV16
j_gene: TRBJ1-1
d_gene: -
CDR3aa: CASSQSNGGGTEAFF
CDR3nt: TGTGCCAGCAGCCAGAGTAATGGGGGGGGCACTGAAGCTTTCTTT

len: 15
abundance: -
v_gene: TRBV5-1
j_gene: TRBJ2-7
d_gene: TRBD1
CDR3aa: CASSDGDSRKYEQYF
CDR3nt: TGCGCCAGCAGCGACGGGGACAGCCGCAAGTACGAGCAGTACTTC